This T cell receptor beta chain was observed in a study of spatial heterogeneity in lung cancer. Study-level findings and limits: At tumor resection, ubiquitous expanded TCRs were detected in blood more often than later.

About this clonotype itself: Its antigen is not known.

Trimming took 7 bases from V and 0 from J; bases not matched to a gene: 7. The length of the CDR3 is 18 residues. In germline, CDR1 is MNHEY, CDR2 SVGAGI. Time point noted: sample taken at primary tumor resection. Sequencing was performed on whole RNA extracted from tumor and nontumor lung tissue, or from frozen PBMC, and the material was left unsorted. The donors comprised 70 to 85 untreated early-stage non-small cell lung cancer patients. TCRdb reanalysed the 5' RACE reads using MiXCR and keeps one entry per CDR3 protein. The sample has more than 30,000 distinct CDR3 sequences, roughly 5.2% seen once; the top ten hold around 10%.

The genes are TRBV6-5 and TRBJ1-6; 12 nucleotides match TRBD1. The source is a male donor with early-stage non-small cell lung cancer. The sample consisted of PBMCs, taken at surgery. CDR3 DNA: TGTGCCAGCACCAGAGGGGACAGGGGGCCCTCCTATAATTCACCCCTCCACTTT. Amino acids: CASTRGDRGPSYNSPLHF.